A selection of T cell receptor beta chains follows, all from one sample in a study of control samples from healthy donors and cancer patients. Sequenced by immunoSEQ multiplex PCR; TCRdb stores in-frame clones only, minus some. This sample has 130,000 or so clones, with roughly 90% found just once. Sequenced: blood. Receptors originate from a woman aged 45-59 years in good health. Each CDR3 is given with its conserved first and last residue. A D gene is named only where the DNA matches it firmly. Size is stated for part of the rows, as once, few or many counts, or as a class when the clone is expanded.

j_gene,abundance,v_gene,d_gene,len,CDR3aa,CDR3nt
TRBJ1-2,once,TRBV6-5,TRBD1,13,CASSADRDYGYTF,TGTGCCAGCAGCGCGGACAGGGATTATGGCTACACCTTC
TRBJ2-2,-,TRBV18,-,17,CASSPLPATHMGGELFF,TGTGCCAGCTCGCCCCTCCCAGCGACCCACATGGGCGGGGAGCTGTTTTTT
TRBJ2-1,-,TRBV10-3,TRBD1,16,CAISDLGQGKGNEQFF,TGTGCCATCAGTGACCTAGGACAGGGTAAGGGAAATGAGCAGTTCTTC
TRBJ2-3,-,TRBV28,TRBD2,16,CASSSLASGSTDTQYF,TGTGCCAGCAGTTCGCTCGCTAGCGGGAGTACAGATACGCAGTATTTT
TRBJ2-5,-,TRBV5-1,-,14,CASSFRDNKETQYF,TGCGCCAGCAGCTTCCGGGACAACAAAGAGACCCAGTACTTC
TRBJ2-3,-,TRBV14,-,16,CASSAQAGLNTDTQYF,TGTGCCAGCAGCGCTCAAGCCGGGTTGAACACAGATACGCAGTATTTT
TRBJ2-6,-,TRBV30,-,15,CAWSLGAPGANVLTF,TGTGCCTGGAGTTTAGGTGCTCCAGGGGCCAACGTCCTGACTTTC
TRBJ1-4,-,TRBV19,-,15,CASSMFSGRGEKLFF,TGTGCCAGTAGTATGTTTTCTGGGCGTGGAGAAAAACTGTTTTTT
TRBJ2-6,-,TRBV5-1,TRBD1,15,CASSKGQVGANVLTF,TGCGCCAGCAGCAAAGGACAGGTAGGGGCCAACGTCCTGACTTTC
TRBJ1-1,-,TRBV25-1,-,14,CASSEGVENTEAFF,TGTGCCAGCAGTGAAGGTGTAGAGAACACTGAAGCTTTCTTT
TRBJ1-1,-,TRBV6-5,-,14,CASSQKQGNYEAFF,TGTGCCAGCAGTCAAAAACAGGGTAACTATGAAGCTTTCTTT
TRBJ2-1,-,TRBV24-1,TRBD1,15,CATSEDRASYNEQFF,TGTGCCACCAGCGAAGACAGGGCCTCCTACAATGAGCAGTTCTTC
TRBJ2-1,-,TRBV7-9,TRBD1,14,CASSFRDSFGEQFF,TGTGCCAGCAGCTTCCGGGACAGCTTCGGGGAGCAGTTCTTC
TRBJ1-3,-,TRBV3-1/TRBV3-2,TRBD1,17,CASSQAGGTSSGNTIYF,TGTGCCAGCAGCCAAGCAGGGGGCACTTCATCGGGAAACACCATATATTTT
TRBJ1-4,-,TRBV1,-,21,CTSTLQPPGQGEIATNEKLFF,TGCACCAGCACCCTACAACCGCCGGGACAGGGGGAGATAGCAACTAATGAAAAACTGTTTTTT
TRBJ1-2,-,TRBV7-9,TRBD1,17,CASSFRQGASFDYGYTF,TGTGCCAGCAGCTTCCGACAGGGGGCTTCCTTTGACTATGGCTACACCTTC
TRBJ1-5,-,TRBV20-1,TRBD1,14,CSASKDRGRQPQHF,TGCAGTGCTAGTAAGGACAGGGGGCGGCAGCCCCAGCATTTT
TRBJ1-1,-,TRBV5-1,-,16,CASSLSSRTGGTEAFF,TGCGCCAGCAGCTTGAGTTCTAGGACGGGGGGGACTGAAGCTTTCTTT
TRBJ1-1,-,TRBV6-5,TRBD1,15,CASSYGRTGGTEAFF,TGTGCCAGCAGTTACGGTCGGACAGGGGGCACTGAAGCTTTCTTT
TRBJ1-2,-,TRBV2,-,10,CASSGNGYTF,TGTGCCAGCAGTGGGAATGGCTACACCTTC
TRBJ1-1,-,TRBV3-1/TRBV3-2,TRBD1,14,CASSSTGVNTEAFF,TGTGCCAGCAGCTCCACAGGGGTGAACACTGAAGCTTTCTTT
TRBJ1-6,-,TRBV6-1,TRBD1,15,CASSEWGQINSPLHF,TGTGCCAGCAGTGAGTGGGGACAGATCAATTCACCCCTCCACTTT
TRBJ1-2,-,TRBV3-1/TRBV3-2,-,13,CASSRVGSGGYTF,TGTGCCAGCAGCCGGGTTGGGTCGGGCGGCTACACCTTC
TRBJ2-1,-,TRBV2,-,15,CARGAFGKENNEQFF,TGTGCCAGGGGGGCTTTCGGAAAAGAAAACAATGAGCAGTTCTTC
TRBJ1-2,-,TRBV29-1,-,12,CSVEGGSGGYTF,TGCAGCGTGGAGGGGGGTTCAGGGGGCTACACCTTC
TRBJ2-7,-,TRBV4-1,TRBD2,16,CASSHHSGQSSYEQYF,TGCGCCAGCAGCCACCATAGCGGGCAGAGCTCCTACGAGCAGTACTTC
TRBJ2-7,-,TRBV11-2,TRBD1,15,CASSPVTGPPREQYF,TGTGCCAGCAGCCCGGTGACAGGGCCGCCCAGGGAGCAGTACTTC
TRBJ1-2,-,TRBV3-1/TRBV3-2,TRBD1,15,CASSHLTGGLAGCTF,TGTGCCAGCAGCCACCTAACAGGGGGCCTCGCCGGCTGCACCTTC
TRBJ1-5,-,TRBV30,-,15,CAWTPGGGLAQPQHF,TGTGCCTGGACCCCAGGCGGGGGTTTAGCTCAGCCCCAGCATTTT
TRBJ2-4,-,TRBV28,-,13,CASSVSRSVVQYF,TGTGCCAGCAGCGTTAGTCGTAGTGTCGTTCAGTACTTC
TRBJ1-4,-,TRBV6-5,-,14,CASSWSVVNEKLFF,TGTGCCAGCAGTTGGTCCGTAGTTAATGAAAAACTGTTTTTT
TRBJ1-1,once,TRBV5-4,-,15,CASSLAANEVNEAFF,TGTGCCAGCAGCTTGGCTGCGAATGAGGTGAATGAAGCTTTCTTT
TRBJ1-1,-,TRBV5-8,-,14,CASSLLDGKTEAFF,TGTGCCAGCAGCTTGTTGGACGGGAAGACGGAAGCTTTCTTT
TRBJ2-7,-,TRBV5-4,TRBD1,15,CASSKEGARSYEQYF,TGTGCCAGCAGCAAAGAGGGGGCAAGATCCTACGAGCAGTACTTC
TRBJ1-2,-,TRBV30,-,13,CAWSLRGGAGYTF,TGTGCCTGGAGTCTCCGAGGGGGGGCAGGCTACACCTTC
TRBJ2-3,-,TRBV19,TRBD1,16,CASSDRGSVSTDTQYF,TGTGCCAGTAGTGACAGGGGGTCTGTCAGCACAGATACGCAGTATTTT
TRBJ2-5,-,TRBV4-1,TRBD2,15,CASSQDTSGWETQYF,TGCGCCAGCAGCCAAGACACTAGCGGTTGGGAGACCCAGTACTTC
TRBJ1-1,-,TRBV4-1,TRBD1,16,CASSQAKGQENTEAFF,TGCGCCAGCAGCCAAGCAAAGGGACAGGAGAACACTGAAGCTTTCTTT
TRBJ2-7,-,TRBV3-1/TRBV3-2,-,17,CASSQASGGGRGYEQYF,TGTGCCAGCAGCCAGGCCTCTGGCGGGGGCAGGGGCTACGAGCAGTACTTC
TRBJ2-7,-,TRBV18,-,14,CASSPAGLYYEQYF,TGTGCCAGCTCACCCGCTGGCCTCTACTACGAGCAGTACTTC
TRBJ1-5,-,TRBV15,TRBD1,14,CATQETGSNQPQHF,TGTGCCACCCAGGAGACAGGGAGCAATCAGCCCCAGCATTTT
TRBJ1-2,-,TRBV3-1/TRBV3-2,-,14,CASSQDSSNYGYTF,TGTGCCAGCAGCCAAGACAGTTCAAACTATGGCTACACCTTC
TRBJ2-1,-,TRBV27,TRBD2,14,CASSFLAEYNEQFF,TGTGCCAGCAGTTTCCTAGCGGAATACAATGAGCAGTTCTTC
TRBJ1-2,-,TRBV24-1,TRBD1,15,CATSDPGQGSYGYTF,TGTGCCACCAGTGATCCGGGACAGGGCAGCTATGGCTACACCTTC
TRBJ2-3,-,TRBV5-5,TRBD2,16,CASSFPLAGGTDTQYF,TGTGCCAGCAGCTTCCCGCTAGCGGGGGGCACAGATACGCAGTATTTT
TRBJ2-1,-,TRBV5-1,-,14,CASSLEPGSREQFF,TGCGCCAGCAGCTTGGAGCCAGGCTCTAGGGAGCAGTTCTTC
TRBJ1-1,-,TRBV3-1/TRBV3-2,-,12,CASSQTDSEAFF,TGTGCCAGCAGCCAAACGGACAGCGAAGCTTTCTTT
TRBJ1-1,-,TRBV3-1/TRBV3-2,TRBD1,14,CASSQRTGRAEAFF,TGTGCCAGCAGCCAGCGGACAGGGAGGGCTGAAGCTTTCTTT
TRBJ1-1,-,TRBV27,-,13,CASGWGRTTEAFF,TGTGCCAGCGGATGGGGACGGACAACTGAAGCTTTCTTT
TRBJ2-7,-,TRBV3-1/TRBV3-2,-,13,CASSLGHQYEQYF,TGTGCCAGCAGCCTCGGACACCAATACGAGCAGTACTTC
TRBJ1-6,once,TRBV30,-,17,CAWRKWEGAPGVSPLHF,TGTGCCTGGAGGAAGTGGGAAGGGGCGCCAGGGGTCTCACCCCTCCACTTT
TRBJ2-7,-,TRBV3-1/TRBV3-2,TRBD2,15,CASSQESAGVYEQYF,TGTGCCAGCAGCCAAGAATCTGCGGGGGTATACGAGCAGTACTTC
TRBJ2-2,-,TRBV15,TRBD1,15,CATSNRQGAAGELFF,TGTGCCACCAGCAACCGACAGGGGGCTGCCGGGGAGCTGTTTTTT
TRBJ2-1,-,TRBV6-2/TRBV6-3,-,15,CASSVPWGAGREQFF,TGTGCCAGCAGTGTGCCGTGGGGGGCGGGTCGAGAGCAGTTCTTC
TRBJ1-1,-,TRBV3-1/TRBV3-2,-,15,CASSQTSDTNTEAFF,TGTGCCAGCAGCCAGACATCAGATACAAACACTGAAGCTTTCTTT
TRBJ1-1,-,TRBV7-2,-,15,CASSLGLSEGTEAFF,TGTGCCAGCAGCTTAGGATTATCGGAGGGCACTGAAGCTTTCTTT
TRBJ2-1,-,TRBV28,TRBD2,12,CASSLRREEQFF,TGTGCCAGCAGTTTGAGGCGGGAGGAGCAGTTCTTC